This T cell receptor beta chain was identified in a study of blood T cell repertoires in COVID-19. Study-wide background: Both acute and convalescent COVID-19 samples were obtained from the United States, Italy and Spain. PBMCs, B-cell-depleted T cells, or T cells were the source of the cDNA or gDNA that made up the material.

As handled by the study authors: Nucleated cell number was recorded as an estimate derived from reference gene primer amplification. TCRdb's table, derived via immunoSEQ multiplex PCR, lists solely in-frame clones and lacks some. V, J and clone size are taken as reported in that table, and D and trimming were inferred from the DNA itself. The table lists some 400,000 clones, roughly 86% of them singletons. The receptor was derived from a human donor with acute or convalescent COVID-19. The donor label of this sample is uncertain. Sequencing was performed on peripheral blood.

The CDR3 reads CASSTDRGHSYEQYF. CDR3 in DNA: TGTGCCAGCAGCACCGACAGGGGGCATTCCTACGAGCAGTACTTC. The chain has TRBV11-2 and TRBJ2-7, with 10 bases that match TRBD1. This CDR3 is 15 amino acids long. Germline lookup yields CDR1 SGHAT and CDR2 FQNNGV. V shed 5 bases, J shed 1 base, and the junction held 5 bases outside the gene matches.